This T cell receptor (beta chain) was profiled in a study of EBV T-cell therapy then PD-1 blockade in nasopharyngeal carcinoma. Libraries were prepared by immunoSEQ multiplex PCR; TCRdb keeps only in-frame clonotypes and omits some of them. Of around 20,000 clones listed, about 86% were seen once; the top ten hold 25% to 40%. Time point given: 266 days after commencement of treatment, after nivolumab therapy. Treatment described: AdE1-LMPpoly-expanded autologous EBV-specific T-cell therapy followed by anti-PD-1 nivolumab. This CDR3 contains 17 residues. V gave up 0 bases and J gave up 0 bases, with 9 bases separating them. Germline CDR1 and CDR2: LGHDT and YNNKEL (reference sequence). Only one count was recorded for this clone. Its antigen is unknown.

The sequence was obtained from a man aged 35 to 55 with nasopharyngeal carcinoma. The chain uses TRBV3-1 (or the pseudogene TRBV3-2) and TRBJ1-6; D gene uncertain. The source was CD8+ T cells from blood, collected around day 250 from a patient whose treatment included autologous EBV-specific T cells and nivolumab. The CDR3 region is CASSQDQWNSYNSPLHF. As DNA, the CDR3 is TGTGCCAGCAGCCAAGATCAGTGGAACTCCTATAATTCACCCCTCCACTTT.